The sequence of this T cell receptor (beta chain) was determined in a study of T cell responses to AZD1222 COVID-19 vaccine. The germline V and J ends were trimmed by 3 bases and 7 bases, with 13 bases remaining between them. CDR1 and CDR2 from the germline V gene are DFQATT and SNEGSKA (reference sequence). The CDR3 has 14 amino acids. Profiling relied on immunoSEQ multiplex PCR, and the TCRdb table lists in-frame clones only, not all of them. The repertoire holds 150,000 to 200,000 clones, just under 90% seen once, with around 6.4% in the top ten. This specimen consisted of peripheral blood, obtained on day 0 of AZD1222 vaccination. V and J are TRBV20-1 and TRBJ1-6; D is possibly TRBD1 (6 bases). This TCR derives from an adult in good health. The CDR3 loop reads CSASKTGNNSPLHF. The CDR3 nucleotides are TGCAGTGCTAGTAAGACAGGCAACAATTCACCCCTCCACTTT.